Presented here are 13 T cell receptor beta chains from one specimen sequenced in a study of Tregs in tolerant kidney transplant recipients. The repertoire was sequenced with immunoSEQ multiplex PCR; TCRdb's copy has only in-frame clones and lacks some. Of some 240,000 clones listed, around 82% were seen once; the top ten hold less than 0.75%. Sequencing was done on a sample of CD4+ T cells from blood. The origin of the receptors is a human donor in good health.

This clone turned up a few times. The CDR3 nucleotides are TGTGCCAGCATCGTAACAAAGACCCAGTACTTC. Translation: CASIVTKTQYF. The chain joins TRBV12-1 to TRBJ2-5; TRBD1 was called by the table and not checked on the DNA. TRBV12-1 is given as a pseudogene. The CDR3 has 11 amino acids.

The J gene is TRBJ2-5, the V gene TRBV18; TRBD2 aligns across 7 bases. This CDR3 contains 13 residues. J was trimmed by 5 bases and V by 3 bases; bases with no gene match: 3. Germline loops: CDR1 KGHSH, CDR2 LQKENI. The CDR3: CASSPGRLETQYF. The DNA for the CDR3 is TGTGCCAGCTCACCCGGGAGGCTCGAGACCCAGTACTTC.

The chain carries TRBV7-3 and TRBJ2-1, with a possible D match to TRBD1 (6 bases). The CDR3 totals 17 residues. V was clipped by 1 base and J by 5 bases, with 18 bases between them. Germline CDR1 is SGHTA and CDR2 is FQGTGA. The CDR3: CASSLNPRGSRDNEQFF. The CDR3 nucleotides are TGTGCCAGCAGCTTAAATCCCAGGGGCAGTCGGGACAATGAGCAGTTCTTC.

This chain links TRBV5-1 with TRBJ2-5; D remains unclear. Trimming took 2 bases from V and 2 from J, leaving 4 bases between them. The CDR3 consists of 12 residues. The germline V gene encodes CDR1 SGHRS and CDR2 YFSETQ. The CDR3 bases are TGCGCCAGCAGCTTCCGACAAGAGACCCAGTACTTC. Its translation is CASSFRQETQYF.

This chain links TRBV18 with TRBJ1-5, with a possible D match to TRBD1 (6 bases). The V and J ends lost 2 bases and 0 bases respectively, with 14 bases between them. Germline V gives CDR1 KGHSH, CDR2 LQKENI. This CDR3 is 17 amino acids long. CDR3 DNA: TGTGCCAGCTCACCAATGAGGACAGCGAATAGCAATCAGCCCCAGCATTTT. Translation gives CASSPMRTANSNQPQHF.

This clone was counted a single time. The CDR3 protein is CASSSPGSGGYYNEQFF. CDR3 DNA: TGTGCCAGCAGCTCCCCCGGGAGCGGGGGCTACTACAATGAGCAGTTCTTC. The chain couples TRBV7-8 to TRBJ2-1; 8 bases match TRBD2. Trimming at V came to 4 bases and at J to 3 bases, leaving 11 bases not matched to a gene. The CDR3 runs 17 residues. Germline CDR1 SGHVS, CDR2 FQNEAQ.

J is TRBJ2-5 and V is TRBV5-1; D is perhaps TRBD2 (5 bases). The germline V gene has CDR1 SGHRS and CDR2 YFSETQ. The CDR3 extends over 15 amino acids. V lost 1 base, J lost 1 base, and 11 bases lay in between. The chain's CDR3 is CASSLQAVGQETQYF. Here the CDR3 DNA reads TGCGCCAGCAGCTTGCAAGCGGTCGGCCAAGAGACCCAGTACTTC.

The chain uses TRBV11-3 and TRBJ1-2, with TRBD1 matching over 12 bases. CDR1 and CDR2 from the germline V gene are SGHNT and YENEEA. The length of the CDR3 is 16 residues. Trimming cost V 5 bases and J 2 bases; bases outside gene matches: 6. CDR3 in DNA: TGTGCCAGCAGCCTATGGGACAGGGGGCCGAACTATGGCTACACCTTC. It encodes CASSLWDRGPNYGYTF.

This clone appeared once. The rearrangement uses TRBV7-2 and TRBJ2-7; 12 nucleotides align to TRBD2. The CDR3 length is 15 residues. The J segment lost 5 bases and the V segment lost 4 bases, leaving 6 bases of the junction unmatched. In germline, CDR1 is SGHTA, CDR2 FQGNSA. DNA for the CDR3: TGTGCCAGCAGCTCCGCTAGCGGGGGGGCCCACGAGCAGTACTTC. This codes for CASSSASGGAHEQYF.

Written as DNA, the CDR3 is TGTGCCACCAGCAGGTCCTCAGCGGGAGGGCCCTACGAGCAGTACTTC. It specifies CATSRSSAGGPYEQYF. The gene calls are TRBV15 and TRBJ2-5; 10 bases line up with TRBD2. Gene TRBJ2-7 matches the end of the DNA better, so the J call may be wrong. This CDR3 is built from 16 residues. Germline values: CDR1 LNHNV, CDR2 YYDKDF (reference sequence).

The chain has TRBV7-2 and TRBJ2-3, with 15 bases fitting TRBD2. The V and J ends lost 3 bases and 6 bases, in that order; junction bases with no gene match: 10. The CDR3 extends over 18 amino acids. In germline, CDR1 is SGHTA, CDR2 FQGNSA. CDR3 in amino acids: CASSLTGLAGGPMDTQYF. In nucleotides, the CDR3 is TGTGCCAGCAGCTTGACAGGACTAGCGGGAGGGCCTATGGATACGCAGTATTTT.

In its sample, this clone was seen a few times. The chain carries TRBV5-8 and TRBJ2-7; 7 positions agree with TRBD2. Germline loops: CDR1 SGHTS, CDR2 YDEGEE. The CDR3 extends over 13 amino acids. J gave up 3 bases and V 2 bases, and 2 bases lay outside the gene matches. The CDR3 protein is CASSFQRDYEQYF. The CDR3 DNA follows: TGTGCCAGCAGCTTCCAGCGGGACTACGAGCAGTACTTC.

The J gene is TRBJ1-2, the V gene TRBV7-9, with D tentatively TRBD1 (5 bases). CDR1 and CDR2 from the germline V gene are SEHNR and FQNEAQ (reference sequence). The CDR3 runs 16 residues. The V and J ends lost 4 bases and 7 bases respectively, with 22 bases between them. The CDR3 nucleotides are TGTGCCAGCAGCTCCCGTGTGCAGGGCACCGTGGGTGGCTACACCTTC. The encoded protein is CASSSRVQGTVGGYTF.